This T cell receptor beta chain stems from a study of blood T cell repertoires in COVID-19. On the study more broadly: COVID-19 samples collected from the United States, Italy and Spain covered acute and convalescent phases. Nucleic acid was either cDNA or gDNA, and it came from T cells, B-cell-depleted T cells, or PBMCs.

The authors' processing: Scientists estimated how many nucleated cells there were by amplifying reference gene primers. Repertoires were generated with immunoSEQ multiplex PCR, while TCRdb's copy carries only in-frame clones and drops some. V, J and clone size are those of that table, while D and trimming were read from the DNA. The table records approximately 70,000 clones, 88% of them present only once. The CDR3 is 19 amino acids. Germline assignment: CDR1 MNHEY and CDR2 SVGEGT. Unmatched junction bases numbered 14, after V lost 4 bases and J lost 4 bases. Source material: peripheral blood. The V gene is TRBV6-2 or TRBV6-3, the J gene TRBJ1-6; 9 positions agree with TRBD1. The TCR comes from a human donor in a cohort sampled during active COVID-19. Here the CDR3 reads CASSSSSFTGTGYNSPLHF. The CDR3 DNA reads as TGTGCCAGCAGTTCCTCCTCTTTCACCGGGACAGGGTATAATTCACCCCTCCACTTT.